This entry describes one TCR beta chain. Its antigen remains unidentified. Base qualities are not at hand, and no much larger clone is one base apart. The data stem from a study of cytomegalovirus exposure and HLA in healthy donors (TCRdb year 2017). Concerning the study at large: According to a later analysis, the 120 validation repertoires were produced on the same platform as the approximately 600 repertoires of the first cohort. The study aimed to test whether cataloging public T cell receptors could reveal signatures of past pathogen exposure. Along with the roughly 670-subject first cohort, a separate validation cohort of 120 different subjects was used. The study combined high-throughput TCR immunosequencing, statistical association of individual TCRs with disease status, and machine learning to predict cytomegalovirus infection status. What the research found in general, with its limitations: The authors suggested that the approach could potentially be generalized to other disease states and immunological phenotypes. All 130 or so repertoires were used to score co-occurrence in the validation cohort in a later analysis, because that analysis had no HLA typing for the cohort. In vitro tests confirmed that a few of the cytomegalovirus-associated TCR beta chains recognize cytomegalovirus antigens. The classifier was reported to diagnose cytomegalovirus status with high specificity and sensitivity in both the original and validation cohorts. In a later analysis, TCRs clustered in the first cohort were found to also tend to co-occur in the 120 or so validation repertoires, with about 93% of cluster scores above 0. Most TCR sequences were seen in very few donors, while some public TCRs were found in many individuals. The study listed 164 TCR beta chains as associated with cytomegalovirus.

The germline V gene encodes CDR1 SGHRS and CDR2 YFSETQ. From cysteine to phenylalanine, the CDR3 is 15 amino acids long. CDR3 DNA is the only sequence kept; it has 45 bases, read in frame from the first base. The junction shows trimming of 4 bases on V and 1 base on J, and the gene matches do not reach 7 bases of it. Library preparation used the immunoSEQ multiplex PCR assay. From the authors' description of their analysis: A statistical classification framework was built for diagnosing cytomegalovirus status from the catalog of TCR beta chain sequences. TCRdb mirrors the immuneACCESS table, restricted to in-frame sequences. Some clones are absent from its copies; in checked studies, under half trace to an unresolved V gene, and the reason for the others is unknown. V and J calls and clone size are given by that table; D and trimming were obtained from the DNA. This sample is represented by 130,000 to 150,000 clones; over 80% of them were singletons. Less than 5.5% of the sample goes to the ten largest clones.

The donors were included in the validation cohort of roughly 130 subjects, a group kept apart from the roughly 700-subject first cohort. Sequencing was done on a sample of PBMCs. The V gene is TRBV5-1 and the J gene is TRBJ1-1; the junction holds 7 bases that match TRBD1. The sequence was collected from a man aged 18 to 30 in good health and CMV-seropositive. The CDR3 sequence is CASSPWTGANTEAFF. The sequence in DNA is TGCGCCAGCAGCCCCTGGACAGGCGCGAACACTGAAGCTTTCTTT. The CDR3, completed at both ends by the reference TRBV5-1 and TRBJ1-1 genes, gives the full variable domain KAGVTQTPRYLIKTRGQQVTLSCSPISGHRSVSWYQQTPGQGLQFLFEYFSETQRNKGNFPGRFSGRQFSNSRSEMNVSTLELGDSALYLCASSPWTGANTEAFFGQGTRLTVV.